The rows below give T cell receptor beta chains drawn from one sample of a study of Graves' ophthalmopathy and Graves' hyperthyroidism. In TCRdb, the multiplex PCR reads were re-called with MiXCR into one record per CDR3 protein. The repertoire holds over a million distinct CDR3 sequences, about two fifths seen once, with roughly 10% in the top ten. Sequenced sample: peripheral blood or thyroid tissue (not recorded which). The receptor source for this set is an adult man with Graves' hyperthyroidism. Both conserved end residues are part of each CDR3. A D gene is named only where the DNA matches it firmly. Clone sizes are given selectively: once, few, many, or a class where the clone is expanded.

cdr3_length: 12
j_call: TRBJ1-5
clone_size: NA
v_call: TRBV29-1
d_call: NA
cdr3_nt: TGCAGCTTAGTGTCAGGGGACCAGCCCCAGCATTTT
cdr3_aa: CSLVSGDQPQHF

cdr3_length: 19
j_call: TRBJ2-6
clone_size: few
v_call: TRBV12-3/TRBV12-4
d_call: NA
cdr3_nt: TGTGCCAGCAGTTTATCGGCTAGCCGGGAACGGTCTGGGGCCAACGTCCTGACTTTC
cdr3_aa: CASSLSASRERSGANVLTF

cdr3_length: 16
j_call: TRBJ2-5
clone_size: NA
v_call: TRBV5-4
d_call: NA
cdr3_nt: TGTGCCAGCAGCTTGATCGGGGGAGGCAACCAAGAGACCCAGTACTTC
cdr3_aa: CASSLIGGGNQETQYF

cdr3_length: 16
j_call: TRBJ2-7
clone_size: few
v_call: TRBV28
d_call: NA
cdr3_nt: TGTGCCAGCAGGTCCCCCGTCCTCACGAGCTCCTACGAGCAGTACTTC
cdr3_aa: CASRSPVLTSSYEQYF

cdr3_length: 18
j_call: TRBJ1-4
clone_size: NA
v_call: TRBV7-6
d_call: NA
cdr3_nt: TGTGCCAGCAGCTTAGCCCCAGGTGCAACTGACAGGAATGAAAAACTGTTTTTT
cdr3_aa: CASSLAPGATDRNEKLFF

cdr3_length: 18
j_call: TRBJ1-5
clone_size: many
v_call: TRBV14
d_call: NA
cdr3_nt: TGTGCCAGCAGCCCACAGGGTTTATGGGGTGGGAGCAATCAGCCCCAGCATTTT
cdr3_aa: CASSPQGLWGGSNQPQHF

cdr3_length: 14
j_call: TRBJ2-5
clone_size: many
v_call: TRBV20-1
d_call: TRBD2
cdr3_nt: TGCAGTGCTAGAGATTGGGCTAGCGGAGAGACCCAGTACTTC
cdr3_aa: CSARDWASGETQYF

cdr3_length: 16
j_call: TRBJ1-1
clone_size: many
v_call: TRBV24-1
d_call: NA
cdr3_nt: TGTGCCACCAGTGATTTGCAGGAGCCACGGTACACTGAAGCTTTCTTT
cdr3_aa: CATSDLQEPRYTEAFF

cdr3_length: 15
j_call: TRBJ2-7
clone_size: NA
v_call: TRBV29-1
d_call: TRBD2
cdr3_nt: TGCAGCGCCAGCATGGTGGGACTAGCGGCCTACGAGCAGTACTTC
cdr3_aa: CSASMVGLAAYEQYF

cdr3_length: 15
j_call: TRBJ2-7
clone_size: NA
v_call: TRBV7-8
d_call: TRBD1
cdr3_nt: TGTGCCAGCAGCTTATCCGGACAGGGGGGCTACGAGCAGTACTTC
cdr3_aa: CASSLSGQGGYEQYF

cdr3_length: 13
j_call: TRBJ2-7
clone_size: many
v_call: TRBV5-1
d_call: NA
cdr3_nt: TGCGCCAGCAGCTTAGACAGGGAGGACGAGCAGTACTTC
cdr3_aa: CASSLDREDEQYF

cdr3_length: 15
j_call: TRBJ1-4
clone_size: NA
v_call: TRBV28
d_call: TRBD1
cdr3_nt: TGTGCCAGCAGGTCCGCCCAGGGGGCTGGTGAAAAACTGTTTTTT
cdr3_aa: CASRSAQGAGEKLFF

cdr3_length: 13
j_call: TRBJ2-7
clone_size: few
v_call: TRBV10-2
d_call: NA
cdr3_nt: TGTGCCAGCAGTTATGAGGTCCCCTACGAGCAGTACTTC
cdr3_aa: CASSYEVPYEQYF

cdr3_length: 13
j_call: TRBJ1-1
clone_size: few
v_call: TRBV2
d_call: NA
cdr3_nt: TGTGCCAGCAGCGGACAGAGGGACACTGAAGCTTTCTTT
cdr3_aa: CASSGQRDTEAFF

cdr3_length: 14
j_call: TRBJ1-2
clone_size: NA
v_call: TRBV12-3/TRBV12-4
d_call: NA
cdr3_nt: TGTGCCAGCAGCTCCACGCTGGGCTCCTATGGCTACACCTTC
cdr3_aa: CASSSTLGSYGYTF

cdr3_length: 12
j_call: TRBJ1-5
clone_size: many
v_call: TRBV19
d_call: NA
cdr3_nt: TGTGCCAGTTCTGGCGGGGTTCAGCCCCAGCATTTT
cdr3_aa: CASSGGVQPQHF

cdr3_length: 11
j_call: TRBJ2-7
clone_size: NA
v_call: TRBV29-1
d_call: NA
cdr3_nt: TGCAGCGTTGAAACTAGGAACGAGCAGTACTTC
cdr3_aa: CSVETRNEQYF

cdr3_length: 15
j_call: TRBJ2-2
clone_size: NA
v_call: TRBV7-3
d_call: TRBD1
cdr3_nt: TGTGCCAGCAGGACAGGGGGCAGGGACACCGGGGAGCTGTTTTTT
cdr3_aa: CASRTGGRDTGELFF

cdr3_length: 14
j_call: TRBJ1-6
clone_size: NA
v_call: TRBV25-1
d_call: NA
cdr3_nt: TGTGCCAGCAGTGTACACAGGGCTGGCTCACCCCTCCACTTT
cdr3_aa: CASSVHRAGSPLHF

cdr3_length: 17
j_call: TRBJ1-2
clone_size: many
v_call: TRBV4-1
d_call: TRBD1
cdr3_nt: TGCGCCAGCAGCCAAGCAAATCCGGGACAGGCAATCTATGGCTACACCTTC
cdr3_aa: CASSQANPGQAIYGYTF

cdr3_length: 14
j_call: TRBJ1-6
clone_size: many
v_call: TRBV20-1
d_call: TRBD1
cdr3_nt: TGCAGTGCTAGCCCGGGACAGGCCTTTTCACCCCTCCACTTT
cdr3_aa: CSASPGQAFSPLHF

cdr3_length: 15
j_call: TRBJ2-7
clone_size: NA
v_call: TRBV15
d_call: TRBD1
cdr3_nt: TGTGCCGCCAGCAGAAGCGGGACAGGGGTGAGAGGGCAGTACTTC
cdr3_aa: CAASRSGTGVRGQYF

cdr3_length: 11
j_call: TRBJ2-5
clone_size: NA
v_call: TRBV19
d_call: NA
cdr3_nt: TGTGCTAGGCACGGGAAGGAGACCCAGTACTTC
cdr3_aa: CARHGKETQYF

cdr3_length: 15
j_call: TRBJ1-3
clone_size: many
v_call: TRBV9
d_call: NA
cdr3_nt: TGTGCCAGCAGTGGAGGGGACCCAGCAGGAAACACCATATATTTT
cdr3_aa: CASSGGDPAGNTIYF

cdr3_length: 14
j_call: TRBJ1-4
clone_size: many
v_call: TRBV4-3
d_call: TRBD1
cdr3_nt: TGCGCCAGCAGCCAAGGGACAGGGAAAGAAAAACTGTTTTTT
cdr3_aa: CASSQGTGKEKLFF

cdr3_length: 17
j_call: TRBJ2-7
clone_size: few
v_call: TRBV7-2
d_call: NA
cdr3_nt: TGTGCCAGCAGCTCCCCTATTAGCGGAGAACAAATCTACGAGCAGTACTTC
cdr3_aa: CASSSPISGEQIYEQYF

cdr3_length: 15
j_call: TRBJ2-2
clone_size: NA
v_call: TRBV7-2
d_call: TRBD2
cdr3_nt: TGTGCCAGCAGCTTAGACGGGAGGGCCGGCGGGGAGCTGTTTTTT
cdr3_aa: CASSLDGRAGGELFF

cdr3_length: 12
j_call: TRBJ1-2
clone_size: NA
v_call: TRBV6-1
d_call: NA
cdr3_nt: TGTGCCAGCAGGTTAGCGGGGTATGGCTACACCTTC
cdr3_aa: CASRLAGYGYTF

cdr3_length: 13
j_call: TRBJ1-1
clone_size: NA
v_call: TRBV12-3/TRBV12-4
d_call: NA
cdr3_nt: TGTGCCAGCACCCTAAGACACGGCCCTGAAGCTTTCTTT
cdr3_aa: CASTLRHGPEAFF

cdr3_length: 15
j_call: TRBJ2-7
clone_size: many
v_call: TRBV7-8
d_call: NA
cdr3_nt: TGTGCCAGCAGCTTAGGGCAGGGGGGAACCTACGAGCAGTACTTC
cdr3_aa: CASSLGQGGTYEQYF

cdr3_length: 15
j_call: TRBJ1-1
clone_size: NA
v_call: TRBV25-1
d_call: TRBD1
cdr3_nt: TGTGCCAGCAGTTTCCAGGGGGCAGGGGGTACTGAAGCTTTCTTT
cdr3_aa: CASSFQGAGGTEAFF

cdr3_length: 17
j_call: TRBJ2-7
clone_size: NA
v_call: TRBV4-1
d_call: TRBD2
cdr3_nt: TGCGCCAGCAGCCAAGAAGACCCGAGACTAGCGTCTACCTCTCAGTACTTC
cdr3_aa: CASSQEDPRLASTSQYF

cdr3_length: 14
j_call: TRBJ2-7
clone_size: few
v_call: TRBV4-3
d_call: NA
cdr3_nt: TGCGCCAGCAGCTGGGGACCGCTCCTCTACGAGCAGTACTTC
cdr3_aa: CASSWGPLLYEQYF

cdr3_length: 16
j_call: TRBJ2-7
clone_size: NA
v_call: TRBV7-9
d_call: TRBD1
cdr3_nt: TGTGCCAGCAGCCCGACAGGGGAAGACTTTCTGGATGAGCAGTACTTC
cdr3_aa: CASSPTGEDFLDEQYF

cdr3_length: 16
j_call: TRBJ2-7
clone_size: many
v_call: TRBV13
d_call: TRBD2
cdr3_nt: TGTGCCAGCAGCTTATCGCCCAGCGGGACGCCCTACGAGCAGTACTTC
cdr3_aa: CASSLSPSGTPYEQYF

cdr3_length: 16
j_call: TRBJ1-2
clone_size: NA
v_call: TRBV10-3
d_call: NA
cdr3_nt: TGTGCCAGCAGTTACCATGGGACCGATGTTGACTATGGCTACACCTTC
cdr3_aa: CASSYHGTDVDYGYTF

cdr3_length: 15
j_call: TRBJ2-7
clone_size: many
v_call: TRBV7-3
d_call: TRBD1
cdr3_nt: TGTGCCAGTAGCCGAGGGGGACAGGGACTGTACGAGCAGTACTTC
cdr3_aa: CASSRGGQGLYEQYF

cdr3_length: 15
j_call: TRBJ1-6
clone_size: NA
v_call: TRBV20-1
d_call: TRBD1
cdr3_nt: TGCAGTGCTAGATCCTGGGACAGGGGGGGTTCACCCCTCCACTTT
cdr3_aa: CSARSWDRGGSPLHF

cdr3_length: 12
j_call: TRBJ1-4
clone_size: many
v_call: TRBV5-6
d_call: NA
cdr3_nt: TGTGCCAGCAGCTTGGATACAGAAAAACTGTTTTTT
cdr3_aa: CASSLDTEKLFF

cdr3_length: 13
j_call: TRBJ2-7
clone_size: many
v_call: TRBV2
d_call: NA
cdr3_nt: TGTGCCAGCAGTGAGGGCTCAGTTACGAAGCAGTACTTC
cdr3_aa: CASSEGSVTKQYF

cdr3_length: 15
j_call: TRBJ2-7
clone_size: many
v_call: TRBV7-3
d_call: TRBD2
cdr3_nt: TGTGCCAGCAGCTTAACGGCCGGGGGGAGTTACGAGCAGTACTTC
cdr3_aa: CASSLTAGGSYEQYF